This T cell receptor beta chain was retrieved from a study of response to subunit inactivated influenza vaccine. The CDR3 has 13 residues. V lost 4 bases and J lost 6, with 12 bases in between. CDR1 is MNHNS and CDR2 is SASEGT in the germline V gene. Notes on the study in general: That few new T cells are recruited by each seasonal influenza vaccination was the authors' suggestion.

MiXCR was run by TCRdb on the RT-PCR reads, yielding one entry per CDR3 protein. The table has 540,000 or so distinct CDR3 sequences, over 10% seen once. This clonotype was counted many times. Its antigen is not identified. The input for sequencing was PBMCs from blood, taken about 6 weeks after vaccination. The J gene is TRBJ2-5, the V gene TRBV6-1; D remains ambiguous. The sequence derives from a man in his fifties who received an inactivated influenza vaccine. CDR3 sequence reads: CASSATGRQTQYF. The CDR3 bases are TGTGCCAGCAGTGCTACCGGGCGGCAGACCCAGTACTTC.